The clone carrying this TCR beta chain was seen more than once but under ten times. Its antigen is as yet unknown. The junction had 6 bases not matched to a gene; V was cut back by 1 base and J by 6 bases. Germline V gene sequence: CDR1 SGHTA, CDR2 FQGNSA. The CDR3 totals 15 residues. This sample is drawn from a study of T cell repertoires in cytomegalovirus infection. Across the whole study: Carrying CMV and the relevant HLA type showed in public TCR beta signatures. Study conclusions and caveats: Cumulated frequencies of public TCR beta families served to identify carriers of CMV plus the relevant HLA. HLA-C-restricted CMV-specific TCR beta clonotypes prevailed in the ex vivo response.

One entry per CDR3 protein, called by TCRdb with MiXCR from the reads. The sample holds about 130,000 distinct CDR3 sequences, 32% seen once. The chain links TRBV7-2 to TRBJ1-5, with 7 positions matching TRBD1. This sample comprised CD8+ T cells from cultured PBMCs, obtained from culture after CMV antigen stimulation. The sequence derives from a human donor in good health (CMV status not recorded). Some clones in this sample may be carry-over from other donors' samples. This chain's CDR3 is CASSLGQGVSQPQHF. DNA of the CDR3: TGTGCCAGCAGCTTAGGCCAGGGGGTTAGTCAGCCCCAGCATTTT.